The 3 T cell receptor beta chains listed next were all sequenced from one sample in a study of T cells in Graves' hyperthyroidism and ophthalmopathy. Authors of the study amplified TCR beta CDR3 regions from RNA transcripts. The TCR CDR3 first-round RT-PCR relied on the HTBI primer set. TCRdb analysed the multiplex PCR reads with MiXCR anew, one entry per CDR3 protein. The sample lists about 480,000 distinct CDR3 sequences; approximately 15% were seen once. The sequenced material came from blood. These receptors were taken from a woman aged 18-35 years with Graves' hyperthyroidism.

About this clonotype itself: It may be a read error: a sequence one base away is much more abundant. The CDR3 ends on some other residue instead of the conserved phenylalanine or tryptophan, so this is likely a read error. V gene TRBV6-2 or TRBV6-3 combines with J gene TRBJ2-1, with 8 nucleotides matching TRBD2. Trimming took 5 bases from V and 2 from J; bases not matched to a gene: 5. The CDR3 length is 15 residues. In germline, CDR1 is MNHEY, CDR2 SVGEGT. The chain's CDR3 is CASSAISGTYNEQFL. The DNA for the CDR3 is TGTGCCAGCAGTGCGATTAGCGGGACCTACAATGAGCAGTTCCTC.

The rearrangement uses TRBV19 and TRBJ2-3; a weak D match, TRBD2 (6 bases). Germline loops: CDR1 LNHDA, CDR2 SQIVND (reference sequence). Trimming removed 3 bases at V and 3 bases at J, with 10 bases between. The length of the CDR3 is 14 residues. The CDR3 reads CASSIGTGTDTQYF. CDR3 nucleotides: TGTGCCAGTAGTATTGGGACTGGGACAGATACGCAGTATTTT. Using reference TRBV19 and TRBJ2-3 for the parts outside the CDR3, the full variable domain is DGGITQSPKYLFRKEGQNVTLSCEQNLNHDAMYWYRQDPGQGLRLIYYSQIVNDFQKGDIAEGYSVSREKKESFPLTVTSAQKNPTAFYLCASSIGTGTDTQYFGPGTRLTVL.

The sample holds a few counts of this clonotype. The chain joins TRBV6-1 to TRBJ2-2; 11 bases agree with TRBD2. Germline CDR1 and CDR2: MNHNS and SASEGT. This CDR3 is 16 amino acids long. Losses at the gene ends were 6 bases for V and 4 bases for J; bases not matched to a gene: 7. The CDR3, as DNA: TGTGCCAGCAGCCGAGGACTAGCGGGCGTCACCGGGGAGCTGTTTTTT. This encodes CASSRGLAGVTGELFF.